This entry lists 3 T cell receptor beta chains sequenced from one sample in a study of T cell responses to AZD1222 COVID-19 vaccine. Only in-frame clones appear in the TCRdb table, and some are missing; sequencing was by immunoSEQ multiplex PCR. The table has around 94,000 clones, around nine tenths seen once; the top ten hold roughly 13%. The material was peripheral blood, obtained on day 0 of AZD1222 vaccination. The receptors were sampled from an adult in good health.

This chain joins TRBV5-1 and TRBJ2-5; D may be TRBD1 or TRBD2 (5 bases each). The V end lost 4 bases, the J end lost 2 bases, and 15 bases lay between the germline ends. The CDR3 spans 15 residues. Germline V gives CDR1 SGHRS, CDR2 YFSETQ. The CDR3 nucleotides are TGCGCCAGCAGCCGGGCTCGGGGCGGGCAAGAGACCCAGTACTTC. It encodes CASSRARGGQETQYF.

This chain links TRBV7-9 with TRBJ1-6; TRBD1 matches 8 bases. The CDR3 runs 17 residues. Germline CDR1 SEHNR, CDR2 FQNEAQ (reference sequence). After removal of 7 bases from V and 0 bases from J, the junction contained 8 bases not matched to a gene. The CDR3 coding sequence is TGTGCCAGCACCCAGGGGGCAGGGCTCTCCTATAATTCACCCCTCCACTTT. It encodes CASTQGAGLSYNSPLHF.

V usage is TRBV18 and J usage is TRBJ1-2, with 7 bases matching TRBD1. Germline V gives CDR1 KGHSH, CDR2 LQKENI. Trimming took 3 bases from V and 4 from J; bases not matched to a gene: 8. This CDR3 has 15 residues. The CDR3 loop is CASSPNRGDGYGYTF. The CDR3, as DNA: TGTGCCAGCTCACCGAACAGGGGAGACGGCTATGGCTACACCTTC.